The 9 T cell receptor beta chains given below trace back to one sample, sequenced in a study of CD8 T cells in ankylosing spondylitis. Study-level findings and limits: Blood from ankylosing spondylitis patients appeared to carry a characteristic roughly eight-variant TCR beta motif.

MiXCR, applied by TCRdb to the 5' RACE reads, yields one record per CDR3 protein. The sample has about 390,000 distinct CDR3 sequences, about 22% seen once; the top ten hold approximately 16%. The antigens of these receptors remain unknown. The sequencing sample was made of blood, either unsorted or a sorted T cell fraction (not recorded which). Receptor source: a male donor with ankylosing spondylitis.

This clonotype has more than one count but fewer than ten. The V gene is TRBV10-3, the J gene TRBJ2-3; D ambiguous. The V end was cut by 0 bases, the J end by 6 bases, with 7 bases between. The germline V gene has CDR1 ENHRY and CDR2 SYGVKD. This CDR3 has 13 residues. CDR3 sequence: CAISESGRDTQYF. CDR3 nucleotides: TGTGCCATCAGTGAGTCGGGTCGGGATACGCAGTATTTT.

The chain is built from TRBV6-1 and TRBJ2-7; maybe TRBD2 (6 bases). The V gene lost 5 bases and the J gene lost 4 bases, with 15 bases spanning the gap. There are 14 residues in the CDR3. CDR1 and CDR2 (germline): MNHNS, SASEGT. In DNA form, the CDR3 reads TGTGCCAGCAGTCATACCGGGACTGCATACGAGCAGTACTTC. It specifies CASSHTGTAYEQYF.

This clonotype has a handful of counts. The rearrangement uses TRBV3-1 and TRBJ2-3, with D possibly matching TRBD2 (5 bases). Germline CDR1 LGHDT, CDR2 YNNKEL (reference sequence). V was pared by 0 bases and J by 2 bases, with 9 bases between. The CDR3 is made up of 15 amino acids. The CDR3 DNA is TGTGCCAGCAGCCAAGATACGGGAATCACAGATACGCAGTATTTT. It specifies CASSQDTGITDTQYF.

The sample holds a few counts of this clonotype. The chain joins TRBV15 to TRBJ2-5; D remains ambiguous. The CDR3 loop spans 14 amino acids. The germline V gene encodes CDR1 LNHNV and CDR2 YYDKDF (reference sequence). V was shortened by 5 bases and J by 1 base, with 11 bases between the two germline ends. CDR3 amino acids: CATSRYTFQETQYF. The CDR3, as DNA: TGTGCCACCAGCCGATATACATTCCAAGAGACCCAGTACTTC.

The rearrangement links TRBV29-1 to TRBJ2-2; 11 bases agree with TRBD2. In germline, CDR1 is SQVTM, CDR2 ANQGSEA. The CDR3 extends over 14 amino acids. J lost 6 bases, V lost 4 bases, and 4 bases had no gene match. The CDR3 nucleotides are TGCAGCGTTGCGGCTAGCGGGAGGTCCGGGGAGCTGTTTTTT. Protein product: CSVAASGRSGELFF.

This clonotype turned up a few times. The chain recombines TRBV5-1 with TRBJ2-5; D might be TRBD1 (5 bases). The V end was cut by 5 bases, the J end by 0 bases, with 8 bases between. The CDR3 extends over 13 amino acids. Germline-derived CDR1 and CDR2 are SGHRS and YFSETQ. DNA for the CDR3: TGCGCCAGCAGGGACATGTACCAAGAGACCCAGTACTTC. It codes for CASRDMYQETQYF. Full variable domain (remainder filled in from reference TRBV5-1 and TRBJ2-5): KAGVTQTPRYLIKTRGQQVTLSCSPISGHRSVSWYQQTPGQGLQFLFEYFSETQRNKGNFPGRFSGRQFSNSRSEMNVSTLELGDSALYLCASRDMYQETQYFGPGTRLLVL.

J is TRBJ2-3 and V is TRBV11-2; 15 positions match TRBD2. The germline V gene has CDR1 SGHAT and CDR2 FQNNGV. The CDR3 covers 17 residues. Trimming cost V 5 bases and J 5 bases; bases outside gene matches: 8. DNA for the CDR3: TGTGCCAGCAGCCCCCGGACTAGCGGGAGGGCTGTAGATACGCAGTATTTT. Its protein product is CASSPRTSGRAVDTQYF.

The chain recombines TRBV20-1 with TRBJ1-5, with D uncertain. The CDR3 runs 12 residues. Germline V gene data show CDR1 as DFQATT and CDR2 as SNEGSKA (reference sequence). The germline V and J ends were trimmed by 5 bases and 4 bases, with 9 bases remaining between them. In DNA form, the CDR3 reads TGCAGTGCTCGCACAGAAAATCAGCCCCAGCATTTT. Its translation is CSARTENQPQHF.

The V gene is TRBV5-1, the J gene TRBJ1-2, with TRBD1 matching 10 bases. Germline CDR1 reads SGHRS; CDR2 reads YFSETQ. The CDR3 sequence is 15 residues long. Trimming removed 4 bases from V and 6 bases from J; junction bases left unmatched: 9. The CDR3 loop is CASSVGDRGSNGYTF. The CDR3 region has the DNA TGCGCCAGCAGCGTGGGGGACAGGGGAAGCAATGGCTACACCTTC.